Listed below are T cell receptor beta chains from one sample, sequenced in a study of graft-versus-host responses after intestinal transplantation. The protocol was immunoSEQ multiplex PCR, while the TCRdb copy is restricted to in-frame clones and leaves out a portion. The sample has about 10,000 clones, more than 75% seen once. The source material was PBMCs, sampled about 240 days after intestinal transplant. Receptor source: a human patient who received an intestinal transplant, so some T cells may come from the graft donor. Both conserved end residues are part of each CDR3. A D gene is named only where the DNA matches it firmly. The size entry is marked missing in some rows and otherwise reads once, few, many or a size class.

v_call,d_call,j_call,clone_size,cdr3_aa,cdr3_nt
TRBV19,NA,TRBJ2-2,NA,CASSTIEFAVNTGELFF,TGTGCCAGTAGTACTATTGAGTTTGCGGTTAACACCGGGGAGCTGTTTTTT
TRBV10-1,NA,TRBJ2-3,NA,CASSVLVGTDTQYF,TGCGCCAGCAGTGTACTTGTCGGCACAGATACGCAGTATTTT
TRBV10-1,NA,TRBJ1-4,NA,CASSVGGNEKLFF,TGCGCCAGCAGTGTCGGGGGTAATGAAAAACTGTTTTTT
TRBV11-2,NA,TRBJ1-4,NA,CASSLGQYATNEKLFF,TGTGCCAGCAGCTTAGGACAGTATGCAACTAATGAAAAACTGTTTTTT
TRBV5-1,TRBD2,TRBJ2-3,NA,CASRYSGSGTDTQYF,TGCGCCAGCAGATATAGCGGGAGCGGGACAGATACGCAGTATTTT
TRBV28,NA,TRBJ1-2,NA,CASSFTGTEEGYGYTF,TGTGCCAGCAGTTTTACTGGGACGGAGGAGGGGTATGGCTACACCTTC
TRBV28,TRBD2,TRBJ2-1,NA,CASSHGLAEQFF,TGTGCCAGCAGTCACGGACTAGCGGAGCAGTTCTTC
TRBV28,NA,TRBJ1-2,NA,CASSSDRGDYGYTF,TGTGCCAGCAGTTCAGACAGAGGAGACTATGGCTACACCTTC
TRBV6-6,NA,TRBJ1-1,NA,CASSLDRGTRNTEAFF,TGTGCCAGCAGTTTGGACCGAGGGACAAGGAACACTGAAGCTTTCTTT
TRBV18,NA,TRBJ2-5,NA,CASSPGVAPETQYF,TGTGCCAGCTCACCCGGGGTTGCTCCAGAGACCCAGTACTTC
TRBV28,TRBD2,TRBJ2-5,NA,CASSLFASGKGGRGETQYF,TGTGCCAGCAGTTTATTTGCTAGCGGGAAAGGGGGTAGAGGAGAGACCCAGTACTTC
TRBV19,NA,TRBJ1-5,NA,CASSMVLGSDQPQHF,TGTGCCAGTAGTATGGTCCTGGGGTCCGATCAGCCCCAGCATTTT
TRBV20-1,TRBD1,TRBJ2-5,once,CRVDREETQYF,TGCAGGGTAGACAGGGAAGAGACCCAGTACTTC
TRBV5-4,NA,TRBJ1-6,NA,CASSLEGTLNSPLHF,TGTGCCAGCAGCTTGGAAGGGACCCTTAATTCACCCCTCCACTTT
TRBV5-1,NA,TRBJ2-1,NA,CASSPDQTYNEQFF,TGCGCCAGCAGCCCAGACCAGACCTACAATGAGCAGTTCTTC
TRBV6-6,NA,TRBJ1-1,NA,CASRSQRHTEAFF,TGTGCCAGCAGGAGCCAGAGGCACACTGAAGCTTTCTTT
TRBV30,NA,TRBJ2-2,NA,CAWSVRISGHLTGELFF,TGTGCCTGGAGTGTACGAATCTCGGGACACCTTACCGGGGAGCTGTTTTTT
TRBV5-4,TRBD1,TRBJ2-3,once,CASSFRDRVTDTQYF,TGTGCCAGCAGCTTCCGGGACAGGGTGACAGATACGCAGTATTTT
TRBV7-9,NA,TRBJ2-7,NA,CASSHGIQSSYEQYF,TGTGCCAGCAGCCACGGGATCCAGAGCTCCTACGAGCAGTACTTC
TRBV6-5,NA,TRBJ2-1,NA,CASSSASVEQFF,TGTGCCAGCAGTTCGGCTAGCGTCGAGCAGTTCTTC
TRBV5-4,TRBD2,TRBJ2-5,NA,CASSLPSGVQETQYF,TGTGCCAGCAGCCTCCCTAGCGGGGTCCAAGAGACCCAGTACTTC
TRBV18,TRBD1,TRBJ2-2,NA,CASSPRQGAVANTGELFF,TGTGCCAGCTCACCTCGACAGGGGGCCGTTGCGAACACCGGGGAGCTGTTTTTT